Below are 8 T cell receptor beta chains sequenced from a single sample in a study of blood T cell repertoires in COVID-19. Measured with immunoSEQ multiplex PCR; TCRdb has only the in-frame clones, and not every one. The table records about 480,000 clones, 85% to 90% of them present only once. Sequenced input: peripheral blood. These receptors were obtained from a man aged 18 to 30 with COVID-19, enrolled during active disease.

The chain carries TRBV2 and TRBJ2-2; the D gene is possibly TRBD2 (6 bases). The CDR3 contains 15 residues. Germline CDR1 SNHLY, CDR2 FYNNEI. Trimming stripped 6 bases from V and 5 bases from J, with 16 bases between. The CDR3 spells CASSVGVAGTGELFF. The CDR3 DNA reads as TGTGCCAGCAGCGTCGGGGTCGCGGGGACCGGGGAGCTGTTTTTT.

This CDR3 reads CASSPVLITGSGYTF. Written as DNA, the CDR3 is TGTGCCAGCAGCCCGGTTCTAATAACAGGCTCAGGCTACACCTTC. The V and J genes are TRBV5-5 and TRBJ1-2, with D perhaps TRBD1 (5 bases). V lost 4 bases, J lost 8 bases, and 21 bases lay in between. This CDR3 is built from 15 residues. Germline loops: CDR1 SGHKS, CDR2 YYEKEE (reference sequence).

The chain carries TRBV7-9 and TRBJ1-4; D perhaps matches TRBD1 (5 bases). Germline-derived CDR1 and CDR2 are SEHNR and FQNEAQ (reference sequence). This CDR3 contains 14 residues. The V end lost 6 bases, the J end lost 8 bases, and 16 bases lay between the germline ends. CDR3 bases: TGTGCCAGCAGTCAACAGGTCCAGGGAGAAAAACTGTTTTTT. Its translation is CASSQQVQGEKLFF.

The J gene is TRBJ2-5, the V gene TRBV27; TRBD1 matches 9 bases. Germline trimming cut 6 bases from V and 5 bases from J; bases unmatched to any gene: 4. Germline V gene lookup returns CDR1 MNHEY and CDR2 SMNVEV (reference sequence). This CDR3 is 13 amino acids long. Here the CDR3 DNA reads TGTGCCAGCAGGGACAGGGGCTGGGAGACCCAGTACTTC. Protein: CASRDRGWETQYF.

J is TRBJ1-3 and V is TRBV7-9, with a tentative D call TRBD1 (6 bases). The CDR3 is 16 residues long. The germline gives CDR1 SEHNR, CDR2 FQNEAQ (reference sequence). The ends were cut back, 3 bases at V and 0 bases at J, with 12 bases in the middle. The CDR3 loop is CASSFLQGPSGNTIYF. The CDR3 nucleotides are TGTGCCAGCAGCTTCTTACAGGGCCCCTCTGGAAACACCATATATTTT.

Only one count was recorded for this clone. CDR3 sequence (DNA): TGTGCCAGTAGTACCAGGGTTAGCACAGATACGCAGTATTTT. This codes for CASSTRVSTDTQYF. The chain links TRBV19 to TRBJ2-3, with D possibly matching TRBD1 (5 bases). The length of the CDR3 is 14 residues. V lost 4 bases, J lost 0 bases, and 8 bases lay in between. Germline CDR1 LNHDA, CDR2 SQIVND (reference sequence).

The V call is TRBV6-4, the J call TRBJ1-4, with 7 positions matching TRBD1. V trimming: 0 bases; J trimming: 7 bases; junction bases outside the gene matches: 2. The CDR3 is 14 residues long. The V gene's germline CDR1 is MRHNA and CDR2 SNTAGT. The CDR3 here is CASSDSGDSEKLFF. Written as DNA, the CDR3 is TGTGCCAGCAGTGACTCGGGGGACAGTGAAAAACTGTTTTTT.

This clone was counted once. This chain uses TRBV2 with TRBJ2-1; 7 positions agree with TRBD2. The germline V gene has CDR1 SNHLY and CDR2 FYNNEI. With 3 bases clipped from V and 3 bases from J, the junction kept 8 bases outside the gene matches. This CDR3 is built from 16 residues. The CDR3: CASSDLGRASYNEQFF. The CDR3 nucleotides read TGTGCCAGCAGTGATTTAGGGAGGGCCAGCTACAATGAGCAGTTCTTC. Combining the CDR3 with reference TRBV2 and TRBJ2-1 gives the whole variable domain EPEVTQTPSHQVTQMGQEVILRCVPISNHLYFYWYRQILGQKVEFLVSFYNNEISEKSEIFDDQFSVERPDGSNFTLKIRSTKLEDSAMYFCASSDLGRASYNEQFFGPGTRLTVL.